Listed here are 32 T cell receptor beta chains from one sample, sequenced in a study of patients and donors after allogeneic stem cell transplantation. TCRdb used MiXCR to reprocess the RT-PCR reads, holding one entry per CDR3 protein. In the table there are over 350,000 distinct CDR3 sequences, under 20% of which are singletons. The specimen sequenced was blood, either unsorted or a sorted T cell fraction (not recorded which). The receptor source for this set is a human donor who was either an allogeneic HSCT recipient or a stem cell or donor lymphocyte infusion donor (not recorded which). It is not recorded whose cells these are; they may come from a transplant donor.

V and J are TRBV5-7 and TRBJ1-5; no clear D. TRBV5-7 is annotated as an ORF whose role is uncertain. Trimming stripped 0 bases from V and 4 bases from J, with 2 bases between. This CDR3 spans 12 amino acids. The DNA for the CDR3 is TGTGCCAGCAGCTTGGTGAATCAGCCCCAGCATTTT. Its protein is CASSLVNQPQHF.

Only a few counts were recorded for this clonotype. The rearrangement uses TRBV4-3 and TRBJ2-2, with 7 positions matching TRBD2. CDR1 LGHNA and CDR2 YSLEER come from the germline V gene. The CDR3 runs 19 residues. J lost 5 bases, V lost 1 base, and 16 bases had no gene match. In nucleotides, the CDR3 is TGCGCCAGCAGCCAAGGAGTCGGCACTGGGGACTACTCTACCGGGGAGCTGTTTTTT. Translating gives CASSQGVGTGDYSTGELFF.

The V call is TRBV2, the J call TRBJ2-3; D call uncertain. Germline loops: CDR1 SNHLY, CDR2 FYNNEI. The CDR3 is 14 residues long. V was trimmed by 7 bases and J by 0 bases, leaving 11 bases between them. The CDR3 protein is CASNWQPSTDTQYF. In nucleotides, the CDR3 is TGTGCCAGCAATTGGCAGCCTAGCACAGATACGCAGTATTTT.

A few counts support this clonotype. The rearrangement links TRBV10-3 to TRBJ2-3; 14 nucleotides align to TRBD2. Losses at the gene ends were 10 bases for V and 4 bases for J; bases not matched to a gene: 7. CDR1 is ENHRY, CDR2 SYGVKD, per germline. CDR3 length: 15 residues. The CDR3 nucleotides are TGTGCCACCGAGACTAGCGGGGGGGCCGCAGATACGCAGTATTTT. Its translation is CATETSGGAADTQYF.

This clonotype was seen only a few times. The chain combines TRBV24-1 with TRBJ2-1; TRBD2 aligns across 7 bases. V shed 6 bases and J 10 bases; nucleotides not matched to a gene: 11. The germline V gene has CDR1 KGHDR and CDR2 SFDVKD. The CDR3 length is 14 residues. The CDR3 DNA sequence: TGTGCCACCAGTCCTTCGGGGAGGGCCTGGGAGCAGTTCTTC. This encodes CATSPSGRAWEQFF.

This clonotype turned up a few times. The V call is TRBV30, the J call TRBJ2-7; possibly TRBD1 for D (6 bases). The CDR3 totals 12 residues. Trimming left V 4 bases short and J 3 bases short, with 10 bases between. CDR1 and CDR2 (germline): GTSNPN, SVGIG (reference sequence). The DNA of the CDR3 is TGTGCCTGGACCCTAGGGGGCTACGAGCAGTACTTC. Translating gives CAWTLGGYEQYF.

This clonotype was found a few times. V gene TRBV4-3 combines with J gene TRBJ1-3; TRBD1 might be the D (5 bases). The CDR3 runs to 17 residues. Germline lookup yields CDR1 LGHNA and CDR2 YSLEER. Trimming pared 2 bases from V and 2 bases from J, leaving 16 bases between. The CDR3 here is CASSQLTGAEAGNTIYF. CDR3 in DNA: TGCGCCAGCAGCCAATTAACAGGTGCGGAGGCTGGAAACACCATATATTTT.

This clonotype has only a few counts. The V call is TRBV5-1, the J call TRBJ2-5; D may be TRBD1 (6 bases). The V and J ends lost 1 base and 6 bases respectively, with 10 bases between them. The germline V gene has CDR1 SGHRS and CDR2 YFSETQ. The CDR3 length is 13 residues. CDR3 amino acids: CASSLWQGKTQYF. Written as DNA, the CDR3 is TGCGCCAGCAGCTTGTGGCAGGGGAAGACCCAGTACTTC.

This clonotype was recorded a few times. The J gene is TRBJ2-1, the V gene TRBV9; 14 positions agree with TRBD2. Germline values: CDR1 SGDLS, CDR2 YYNGEE. The CDR3 is 17 residues long. Unmatched junction bases numbered 3, after V lost 2 bases and J lost 2 bases. Written as DNA, the CDR3 is TGTGCCAGCAGCGTGGGACTAGCGGGGGTGACCTACAATGAGCAGTTCTTC. Encoded protein: CASSVGLAGVTYNEQFF.

This clonotype has a handful of counts. DNA for the CDR3: TGCGCCAGCAGCCAAGCCAGGGATGAAAAACTGTTTTTT. It specifies CASSQARDEKLFF. The chain uses TRBV5-1 and TRBJ1-4; possible D gene TRBD1, 5 bases. CDR3 length: 13 residues. Germline values: CDR1 SGHRS, CDR2 YFSETQ. Trimming cost V 4 bases and J 6 bases, with 10 bases left between them.

V and J are TRBV7-9 and TRBJ2-5; TRBD2 matches 9 bases. Trimming at V came to 5 bases and at J to 1 base, leaving 8 bases not matched to a gene. The germline V gene has CDR1 SEHNR and CDR2 FQNEAQ (reference sequence). This CDR3 spans 16 amino acids. The CDR3 region has the DNA TGTGCCAGCAGCCCAGGACTAGCGCCGACCCAAGAGACCCAGTACTTC. Encoded protein: CASSPGLAPTQETQYF.

The V call is TRBV25-1, the J call TRBJ1-1; D is unresolved. The CDR3 sequence is 15 residues long. Trimming removed 1 base from V and 5 bases from J, with 14 bases in between. Germline V lookup: CDR1 MGHDK, CDR2 SYGVNS. Here the CDR3 DNA reads TGTGCCAGCAGTGAATCAGGCCCCCGGAAAACTGAAGCTTTCTTT. Protein product: CASSESGPRKTEAFF.

The chain joins TRBV24-1 to TRBJ2-1; D unresolved. Germline assignment: CDR1 KGHDR and CDR2 SFDVKD. Trimming removed 1 base at V and 10 bases at J, with 13 bases between. The CDR3 contains 14 residues. In nucleotides, the CDR3 is TGTGCCACCAGTGATTTCATTTCCGTCCGGGAGCAGTTCTTC. Residues: CATSDFISVREQFF.

The chain links TRBV28 to TRBJ2-1, with 8 bases aligning to TRBD2. The CDR3 covers 16 residues. The germline V gene has CDR1 MDHEN and CDR2 SYDVKM. V lost 4 bases, J lost 5 bases, and 10 bases stayed unmatched. CDR3 protein: CASSSPGLVKDNEQFF. DNA for the CDR3: TGTGCCAGCAGTTCTCCGGGACTAGTCAAAGACAATGAGCAGTTCTTC.

The CDR3 DNA reads as TGCAGTGCAAGGGACAGAAGAGATCAGCCCCAGCATTTT. As protein: CSARDRRDQPQHF. The rearrangement links TRBV20-1 to TRBJ1-5; TRBD1 aligns across 7 bases. J gave up 5 bases and V 6 bases, and 7 bases lay outside the gene matches. This CDR3 has 13 amino acids. CDR1 is DFQATT and CDR2 is SNEGSKA in the germline V gene (reference sequence).

The table lists this clonotype with a few counts. The genes are TRBV29-1 and TRBJ1-1, with TRBD1 as a possible D gene (6 bases). Germline CDR1 SQVTM, CDR2 ANQGSEA. Trimming pared 3 bases from V and 1 base from J, leaving 24 bases between. This CDR3 contains 18 residues. CDR3 coding DNA: TGCAGCGTTGACACCGGGACAATGAGAGGGAGGAAGAACACTGAAGCTTTCTTT. This gives the protein CSVDTGTMRGRKNTEAFF.

V usage is TRBV19 and J usage is TRBJ2-2; possible D gene TRBD1, 6 bases. V lost 4 bases, J lost 4 bases, and 13 bases lay in between. The germline V gene encodes CDR1 LNHDA and CDR2 SQIVND (reference sequence). The CDR3 runs to 15 residues. This chain's CDR3 is CASSTLTGATGELFF. CDR3 coding DNA: TGTGCCAGTAGTACCCTGACAGGAGCCACCGGGGAGCTGTTTTTT.

The chain recombines TRBV20-1 with TRBJ1-1, with a tentative D call TRBD1 (5 bases). Germline lookup yields CDR1 DFQATT and CDR2 SNEGSKA (reference sequence). This CDR3 spans 14 amino acids. Deletions cut 6 bases from V and 1 base from J, with 15 bases between. The CDR3 loop is CSATGGGSNTEAFF. In DNA form, the CDR3 reads TGCAGTGCAACGGGCGGGGGGTCGAACACTGAAGCTTTCTTT.

This clonotype has a handful of counts. The chain employs TRBV20-1 and TRBJ1-1; D remains ambiguous. The germline V gene encodes CDR1 DFQATT and CDR2 SNEGSKA (reference sequence). Trimming took off 2 bases at V and 1 base at J, with 11 bases between the two ends. The CDR3 sequence is 14 residues long. Here the CDR3 DNA reads TGCAGTGCTAGACTGGCAGGTAGGAACACTGAAGCTTTCTTT. It specifies CSARLAGRNTEAFF.

The chain recombines TRBV7-9 with TRBJ2-7, with 9 bases matching TRBD2. V gave up 5 bases and J gave up 4 bases; unmatched junction bases: 9. The CDR3 covers 15 residues. The germline V gene has CDR1 SEHNR and CDR2 FQNEAQ (reference sequence). Here the CDR3 DNA reads TGTGCCAGCAGCCCACCGGGACTAGCAAGGTACGAGCAGTACTTC. This translates into CASSPPGLARYEQYF.

Ten or more counts support this clonotype. The chain is built from TRBV10-3 and TRBJ2-1, with D possibly TRBD2 on 6 matching bases. Germline CDR1 ENHRY, CDR2 SYGVKD. V was shortened by 6 bases and J by 4 bases, with 16 bases between the two germline ends. The CDR3 is 15 amino acids. DNA of the CDR3: TGTGCCATCAGACCGGGAACTAGCAGATACAATGAGCAGTTCTTC. It encodes CAIRPGTSRYNEQFF.

CDR3 bases: TGTGCCAGCAGGACAGGGGGCGACTATGGCTACACCTTC. Protein product: CASRTGGDYGYTF. The gene calls are TRBV2 and TRBJ1-2, with 10 bases matching TRBD1. CDR1 and CDR2 (germline): SNHLY, FYNNEI. V lost 6 bases to trimming and J lost 3 bases; unmatched junction nucleotides: 1. The CDR3 has 13 residues.

The rearrangement joins TRBV6-5 to TRBJ2-5; a weak D match, TRBD2 (6 bases). The CDR3 spans 15 residues. With 0 bases removed from V and 4 bases from J, the gap between germline ends came to 12 bases. Germline CDR1 is MNHEY and CDR2 is SVGAGI. This chain's CDR3 is CASSYSVSGPETQYF. For the CDR3, the DNA is TGTGCCAGCAGTTACTCGGTTAGCGGACCAGAGACCCAGTACTTC.

This chain uses TRBV29-1 with TRBJ2-1; 10 bases map to TRBD2. This CDR3 spans 16 amino acids. Trimming at V came to 0 bases and at J to 3 bases, leaving 5 bases not matched to a gene. The germline V gene encodes CDR1 SQVTM and CDR2 ANQGSEA. The CDR3 DNA is TGCAGCGTTGAAGATCCTGGACTAGCGGTCTACAATGAGCAGTTCTTC. Translation gives CSVEDPGLAVYNEQFF.

This clonotype was picked up a small number of times. The rearrangement links TRBV7-9 to TRBJ2-2; no firm D call. Germline CDR1 is SEHNR and CDR2 is FQNEAQ (reference sequence). V was pared by 3 bases and J by 6 bases, with 14 bases between. The CDR3 consists of 15 residues. CDR3 sequence (DNA): TGTGCCAGCAGCTTTACCCTGGGCGTGGCCGGGGAGCTGTTTTTT. It yields the protein CASSFTLGVAGELFF.

The chain employs TRBV11-2 and TRBJ2-1; 7 bases are a match to TRBD2. The CDR3 spans 14 residues. With V trimmed by 0 bases and J by 10 bases, 6 bases remained unmatched. Germline V gives CDR1 SGHAT, CDR2 FQNNGV. The DNA for the CDR3 is TGTGCCAGCAGCTTAGAGGGGAGGGCGAAGGAGCAGTTCTTC. Amino acids: CASSLEGRAKEQFF.

This clonotype was counted ten times or more. This chain joins TRBV11-2 and TRBJ2-1, with 13 bases fitting TRBD2. Germline-derived CDR1 and CDR2 are SGHAT and FQNNGV. This CDR3 comprises 18 residues. The ends lost 5 bases at V and 8 bases at J; junction bases unmatched: 15. CDR3 protein: CASSTFPRTSGSLDEQFF. CDR3 DNA: TGTGCCAGCAGCACCTTTCCTCGGACTAGCGGGAGTCTCGATGAGCAGTTCTTC.

This clonotype was recorded a few times. This chain joins TRBV27 and TRBJ2-5; D unresolved. V gave up 5 bases and J gave up 2 bases, with 15 bases separating them. The germline V gene has CDR1 MNHEY and CDR2 SMNVEV (reference sequence). The CDR3 spans 15 residues. The CDR3 loop reads CASSTRDSLQETQYF. The CDR3 bases are TGTGCCAGCAGTACGAGAGATTCCCTACAAGAGACCCAGTACTTC.

This chain uses TRBV20-1 with TRBJ2-7; the match to TRBD2 covers 7 bases. The V segment lost 1 base and the J segment 3 bases; nucleotides outside the gene matches: 3. The V gene's germline CDR1 is DFQATT and CDR2 SNEGSKA (reference sequence). This CDR3 region has 13 residues. The CDR3 DNA follows: TGCAGTGCTAGAGGGGGGGGAAACTACGAGCAGTACTTC. Its protein is CSARGGGNYEQYF.

The chain has TRBV12-3 or TRBV12-4 and TRBJ1-5; maybe TRBD1 (5 bases). V dropped 6 bases and J dropped 11 bases, with 23 bases sitting between them. This CDR3 contains 15 residues. CDR3 in DNA: TGTGCCAGCAGCCCCGGACGAGCCGGGGCCTCGGCCCAGCATTTT. Its protein is CASSPGRAGASAQHF.

This clonotype has just a few counts. The CDR3 here is CSARDPLSGSYEQYF. CDR3 sequence (DNA): TGCAGTGCTAGGGATCCACTTAGCGGCTCCTACGAGCAGTACTTC. The V call is TRBV20-1, the J call TRBJ2-7; D might be TRBD2 (6 bases). Trimming removed 3 bases from V and 0 bases from J, with 15 bases in between. Germline-derived CDR1 and CDR2 are DFQATT and SNEGSKA (reference sequence). CDR3 size: 15 residues.

This clonotype occurred a few times. This chain uses TRBV7-2 with TRBJ2-1; D is unclear. Trimming took off 4 bases at V and 8 bases at J, with 12 bases between the two ends. CDR1 is SGHTA and CDR2 is FQGNSA in the germline V gene. The length of the CDR3 is 13 residues. The CDR3 DNA is TGTGCCAGCAGCTCTAACCTGATGGATGAGCAGTTCTTC. It yields the protein CASSSNLMDEQFF.